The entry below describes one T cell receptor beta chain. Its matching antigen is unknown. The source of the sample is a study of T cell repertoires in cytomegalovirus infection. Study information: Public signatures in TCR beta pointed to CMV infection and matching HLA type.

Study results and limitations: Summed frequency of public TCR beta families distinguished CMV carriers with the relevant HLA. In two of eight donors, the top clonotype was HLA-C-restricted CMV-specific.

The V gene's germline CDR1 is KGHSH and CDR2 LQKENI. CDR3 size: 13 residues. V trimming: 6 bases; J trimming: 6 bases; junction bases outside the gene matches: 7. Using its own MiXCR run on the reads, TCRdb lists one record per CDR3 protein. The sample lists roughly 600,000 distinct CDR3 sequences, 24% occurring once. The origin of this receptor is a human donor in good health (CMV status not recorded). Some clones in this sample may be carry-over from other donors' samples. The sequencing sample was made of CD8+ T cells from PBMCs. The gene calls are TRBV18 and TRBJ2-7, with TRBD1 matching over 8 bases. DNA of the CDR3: TGTGCCAGCTCGCCCCGCGACAGGGGCGAGCAGTACGTC. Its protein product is CASSPRDRGEQYV.